The rows below give T cell receptor beta chains drawn from one sample of a study of T cell repertoires in cytomegalovirus infection. TCRdb recomputed calls from the reads with MiXCR, one row per CDR3 protein. Of a few hundred thousand distinct CDR3 sequences listed, around a sixth are singletons. The sample was PBMCs. These receptors all stem from a human donor in good health (CMV status not recorded). Some clones in this sample may be carry-over from other donors' samples. The CDR3 runs from the conserved cysteine through the conserved F or W. D genes are given only for firm matches. Part of the rows lack a size; the others show once, few, many or a class for expanded clones.

V gene	CDR3 length	clone size	D gene	J gene	CDR3 DNA	CDR3 protein
TRBV7-2	14	many	TRBD2	TRBJ2-1	TGTGCCAGCAGATTAGCGGGGGGGGGCAATGAGCAGTTCTTC	CASRLAGGGNEQFF
TRBV20-1	13	.	.	TRBJ2-3	TGCAGTGCTAGAGGGCCACGCACAGATACGCAGTATTTT	CSARGPRTDTQYF
TRBV20-1	15	.	.	TRBJ1-6	TGCAGTGCTAGGCATGGGGGGTTATATAATTCACCCCTCCACTTT	CSARHGGLYNSPLHF
TRBV7-9	13	.	.	TRBJ2-7	TGTGCCAGCAGCTTCAGGGACTCCTACGAGCAGTACTTC	CASSFRDSYEQYF
TRBV7-6	15	.	.	TRBJ1-1	TGTGCCAGCAGCCCGGCCCTGGGTGTCGGACCTGAAGCTTTCTTT	CASSPALGVGPEAFF
TRBV23-1	17	.	TRBD1	TRBJ2-4	TGCGCCAGCAGTCAATCTCGCCAGGGGGAGAGGATAAACATTCAGTACTTC	CASSQSRQGERINIQYF
TRBV24-1	12	.	.	TRBJ2-3	TGTGCCACCAAGGGTGAGACAGATACGCAGTATTTT	CATKGETDTQYF
TRBV9	14	.	.	TRBJ2-2	TGTGCCAGCAGCGCCTCAAGGGGAGCCGGGGAGCTGTTTTTT	CASSASRGAGELFF
TRBV20-1	13	few	TRBD2	TRBJ2-3	TGCAGTGCTATAGCGGGAAAAGCAGATACGCAGTATTTT	CSAIAGKADTQYF
TRBV20-1	15	few	TRBD2	TRBJ2-7	TGCAGTGCTTTAATAGCGGGAGGGCCAGACCACGAGCAGTACTTC	CSALIAGGPDHEQYF
TRBV5-4	14	.	TRBD1	TRBJ2-5	TGTGCCAGCACCCGGGGACAGGGCCAAGAGACCCAGTACTTC	CASTRGQGQETQYF
TRBV7-2	14	many	.	TRBJ1-1	TGTGCCAGCAGCTTAGAACGAGATGTGACTGAAGCTTTCTTT	CASSLERDVTEAFF
TRBV7-2	14	many	.	TRBJ1-4	TGTGCCAGCAGCTACGGTAGCACTAATGAAAAACTGTTTTTT	CASSYGSTNEKLFF
TRBV6-2/TRBV6-3	14	few	.	TRBJ2-1	TGTGCCAGCAGTTGGTGGCTTTCTGACAATGAGCAGTTCTTC	CASSWWLSDNEQFF
TRBV6-1	14	.	TRBD1	TRBJ1-2	TGTGCCAGCAGCCAACCAGGGGGAGGCTATGGCTACACCTTC	CASSQPGGGYGYTF
TRBV28	11	many	.	TRBJ2-2	TGTGCCAGCAGTTTATCCGGGGAGCTGTTTTTT	CASSLSGELFF
TRBV15	15	.	.	TRBJ1-1	TGTGCCACCAGCGCTGAAGGGCGGCAGAACACTGAAGCTTTCTTT	CATSAEGRQNTEAFF
TRBV20-1	14	few	.	TRBJ1-3	TGCAGTGCTAGGTATTCAGCCTCTGGAAACACCATATATTTT	CSARYSASGNTIYF
TRBV20-1	12	.	.	TRBJ2-7	TGCAGTGCGTACACTAGCTCCTACGAGCAGTACTTC	CSAYTSSYEQYF
TRBV7-8	16	once	.	TRBJ2-7	TGTGCCAGCAGCTCCTTGGCGGGCAGGGAGGCCTACGAGCAGTACTTC	CASSSLAGREAYEQYF
TRBV11-2	14	.	.	TRBJ2-7	TGTGCCAGCAGCCCCGGGACGGGGGTCGACGAGCAGTACTTC	CASSPGTGVDEQYF
TRBV5-4	14	.	TRBD2	TRBJ2-3	TGTGCCAGCCTGACAGCGGGAGATCCGGATACGCAGTATTTT	CASLTAGDPDTQYF
TRBV20-1	15	.	.	TRBJ2-4	TGCAGTGCTAGAGATGAGGGGGGGGTAGGCGACATTCAGTACTTC	CSARDEGGVGDIQYF
TRBV12-3/TRBV12-4	14	.	TRBD1	TRBJ2-1	TGTGCCAGCAGTCCGACAGGGGGTAACAATGAGCAGTTCTTC	CASSPTGGNNEQFF
TRBV12-3/TRBV12-4	14	few	TRBD1	TRBJ1-6	TGTGCCAGCGGCCTCGGACAGGGGTTGTCACCCCTCCACTTT	CASGLGQGLSPLHF
TRBV5-1	13	.	.	TRBJ1-1	TGCGCCAGCAGCTTGGACGGGCTCGCTGAAGCTTTCTTT	CASSLDGLAEAFF
TRBV10-3	13	.	.	TRBJ2-7	TGTGCCATCAGTGAACGCGGGTCCTACGAGCAGTACTTC	CAISERGSYEQYF
TRBV11-2	15	.	.	TRBJ2-7	TGTGCCAGCAGCAATGTAGTGGGTGACTTGGGGGAGCAGTACTTC	CASSNVVGDLGEQYF
TRBV7-2	16	many	TRBD1	TRBJ1-6	TGTGCCAGCAGCCCTCGACAGGGTGGTTTAGGTTCACCCCTCCACTTT	CASSPRQGGLGSPLHF
TRBV2	14	.	.	TRBJ2-1	TGTGCCAGCAGTGAGGGAAGCGGGCTGGTTGAGCAGTTCTTC	CASSEGSGLVEQFF
TRBV12-3/TRBV12-4	13	few	.	TRBJ1-2	TGTGCCAGCAGTTTAGCCAGGTCGCGTGGCTACACCTTC	CASSLARSRGYTF
TRBV20-1	14	.	TRBD1	TRBJ2-7	TGCAGTGCTAGAGTCGGGACAGGGGTTGAGGAGCAGTACTTC	CSARVGTGVEEQYF
TRBV28	16	many	.	TRBJ1-5	TGTGCCAGCAGTTTTTTTGGGCTTTATAGCAATCAGCCCCAGCATTTT	CASSFFGLYSNQPQHF
TRBV7-6	16	few	.	TRBJ2-5	TGTGCCAGCAGCAGAACCATTACAGGGTTCGGTGAGACCCAGTACTTC	CASSRTITGFGETQYF
TRBV4-1	16	many	.	TRBJ1-5	TGCGCCAGCAGCCAAACGACGGACTCGTATCGTCAGCCCCAGCATTTT	CASSQTTDSYRQPQHF
TRBV28	16	few	.	TRBJ1-1	TGTGCCAGCAAAGTTCCAAGAGTAGGGATGAACACTGAAGCTTTCTTT	CASKVPRVGMNTEAFF
TRBV4-1	13	.	.	TRBJ1-5	TGCGCCAGCAGTCATGACAGAAATCAGCCCCAGCATTTT	CASSHDRNQPQHF
TRBV5-1	14	.	.	TRBJ2-3	TGCGCCAGCAGCCCGGTGGGAGGCGGGGATACGCAGTATTTT	CASSPVGGGDTQYF
TRBV12-3/TRBV12-4	13	few	.	TRBJ2-7	TGTGCCAGCAGTTTAGGTCCACTGGACGAGCAGTACTTC	CASSLGPLDEQYF
TRBV7-8	18	many	.	TRBJ1-2	TGTGCCAGCAGCTTAGCATTTTTCGAGACCAGAACAGGGTATGGCTACACCTTC	CASSLAFFETRTGYGYTF
TRBV7-9	14	.	TRBD1	TRBJ1-4	TGTGCCAGCAGCGCGGGACAGGGGTATGAAAAACTGTTTTTT	CASSAGQGYEKLFF
TRBV20-1	13	few	.	TRBJ2-7	TGCAGTGCTAGAGGGACAGCCCGGGGCGAGCAGTACTTC	CSARGTARGEQYF